A selection of T cell receptor beta chains follows, all from one sample in a study of blood T cells in healthy people across ages. TCRdb independently ran MiXCR on the 5' RACE reads; one entry per CDR3 protein. Among a few hundred thousand distinct CDR3 sequences listed, roughly a quarter were seen once. This same sample was also taken into another study, of T cells of mothers and their children.

Material: blood. The receptor source for this set is a boy between 2 and 10 years old in good health. Each CDR3 is given with its conserved first and last residue. A D gene is named only where the DNA matches it firmly. Part of the rows lack a size; the others show once, few, many or a class for expanded clones.

j_call d_call v_call clone_size cdr3_aa cdr3_nt
TRBJ2-1 . TRBV6-2/TRBV6-3 few CATSNPRGRLNEQFF TGTGCCACCAGTAATCCCCGAGGGCGTCTAAATGAGCAGTTCTTC
TRBJ1-2 . TRBV12-3/TRBV12-4 . CASRHTGFGYTF TGTGCCAGCAGGCACACAGGGTTTGGCTACACCTTC
TRBJ2-7 . TRBV7-2 few CASSLTFGEQYF TGTGCCAGCAGCTTAACCTTTGGGGAGCAGTACTTC
TRBJ2-7 . TRBV27 many CASSLVGREQYF TGTGCCAGCAGTTTAGTTGGGCGTGAGCAGTACTTC
TRBJ2-7 . TRBV27 many CASSSPRGYEQYF TGTGCCAGCAGTTCCCCCCGGGGCTACGAGCAGTACTTC
TRBJ2-3 TRBD2 TRBV24-1 . CATSETLAGKGDTQYF TGTGCCACCAGTGAAACCCTAGCGGGGAAGGGAGATACGCAGTATTTT
TRBJ1-6 . TRBV16 few CASSQSRTVSPLHF TGTGCCAGCAGCCAATCTCGGACAGTATCACCCCTCCACTTT
TRBJ1-4 TRBD1 TRBV30 . CAWSEGTGQEKLFF TGTGCCTGGAGCGAAGGGACAGGTCAGGAAAAACTGTTTTTT
TRBJ2-5 TRBD2 TRBV25-1 few CASSEYASPSSGGPTLGTQYF TGTGCCAGCAGTGAATACGCCTCACCGTCTAGCGGGGGGCCCACCTTGGGGACCCAGTACTTC
TRBJ1-2 . TRBV12-3/TRBV12-4 once CASSLGSQGYGYTF TGTGCCAGCAGTTTAGGGTCCCAGGGCTATGGCTACACCTTC
TRBJ2-1 TRBD2 TRBV7-3 few CASSSSGERYNEQFF TGTGCCAGCAGCTCTAGCGGGGAGAGGTACAATGAGCAGTTCTTC
TRBJ1-2 . TRBV29-1 . CSAILPGRTNYGYTF TGCAGCGCCATACTTCCGGGTCGTACTAACTATGGCTACACCTTC
TRBJ2-2 . TRBV12-3/TRBV12-4 . CASSSLPWYIERELFF TGTGCCAGCAGTTCGCTACCCTGGTATATAGAACGGGAGCTGTTTTTT
TRBJ1-1 . TRBV5-4 . CASSGGQQNTEAFF TGTGCCAGCAGCGGCGGACAGCAGAACACTGAAGCTTTCTTT
TRBJ2-7 . TRBV18 many CASSDRDNSYEQYF TGTGCCAGCTCAGACCGGGACAATTCCTACGAGCAGTACTTC
TRBJ2-3 . TRBV6-2/TRBV6-3 few CASSYQADTQYF TGTGCCAGCAGTTACCAAGCAGATACGCAGTATTTT
TRBJ2-7 . TRBV15 few CATSGGIGGSGEQYF TGTGCCACCAGCGGGGGAATTGGGGGTTCGGGAGAGCAGTACTTC
TRBJ2-6 . TRBV6-1 . CASSPFINSGANVLTF TGTGCCAGCAGCCCCTTTATAAACTCTGGGGCCAACGTCCTGACTTTC
TRBJ1-1 . TRBV18 few CASSPMENTEAFF TGTGCCAGCTCACCAATGGAGAACACTGAAGCTTTCTTT
TRBJ1-5 . TRBV3-1 few CASSPTVDNQPQHF TGTGCCAGCAGCCCGACAGTGGATAATCAGCCCCAGCATTTT
TRBJ2-2 . TRBV4-1 . CASSQAPERRPTNTGELFF TGCGCCAGCAGCCAAGCGCCGGAGCGGCGTCCTACGAACACCGGGGAGCTGTTTTTC
TRBJ2-1 . TRBV30 few CAWSVSGGLQFF TGTGCCTGGAGTGTGTCGGGGGGCCTTCAGTTCTTC
TRBJ1-4 . TRBV5-1 many CASSLSTGNEKLFF TGCGCCAGCAGCTTGAGTACAGGGAATGAAAAACTGTTTTTT
TRBJ2-3 TRBD2 TRBV12-3/TRBV12-4 few CASSLKTSGRALTDTQYF TGTGCCAGCAGTTTAAAGACTAGCGGGAGGGCCCTAACAGATACGCAGTATTTT
TRBJ1-2 TRBD1 TRBV20-1 . CSARDSAGGYGYTF TGCAGTGCTAGAGATAGCGCAGGGGGCTATGGCTACACCTTC
TRBJ1-3 . TRBV7-9 few CASSLPAWGLDTIYF TGTGCCAGCAGTTTACCTGCTTGGGGGCTGGACACCATATATTTT
TRBJ2-3 . TRBV18 . CASSPGRSTDTQYF TGTGCCAGCTCACCGGGCCGTAGCACAGATACGCAGTATTTT
TRBJ2-5 . TRBV5-4 . CASSPGMQETQYF TGTGCCAGCAGCCCAGGGATGCAAGAGACCCAGTACTTC
TRBJ2-7 . TRBV3-1 . CASSPRWDGGRYEQYF TGTGCCAGCAGCCCCAGATGGGACGGGGGCCGCTACGAGCAGTACTTC
TRBJ1-1 . TRBV20-1 few CSARDPKNTEAFF TGCAGTGCTAGAGACCCGAAGAACACTGAAGCTTTCTTT
TRBJ1-6 TRBD1 TRBV27 few CASSTRTGPWNSPLHF TGTGCCAGCAGTACCCGGACAGGGCCTTGGAATTCACCCCTCCACTTT
TRBJ2-7 . TRBV12-3/TRBV12-4 . CASSSGTRLGNF TGTGCCAGCAGTTCGGGCACCCGCCTTGGAAACTTC
TRBJ2-3 . TRBV7-9 few CASSPGTRLTDTQYF TGTGCCAGCAGCCCCGGGACACGCCTCACAGATACGCAGTATTTT
TRBJ1-1 . TRBV29-1 . CSVEGGRTLWQGKTFF TGCAGCGTTGAAGGGGGCCGAACCCTTTGGCAGGGCAAAACTTTCTTT
TRBJ2-5 . TRBV18 few CASSPRVGGSQETQYF TGTGCCAGCTCACCACGGGTCGGGGGCAGCCAAGAGACCCAGTACTTC
TRBJ2-7 TRBD1 TRBV29-1 few CSGRGQGAREQYF TGCAGCGGAAGGGGACAGGGGGCCAGGGAGCAGTACTTC
TRBJ1-2 TRBD1 TRBV6-1 few CASSGRTGQDYGYTF TGTGCCAGCAGTGGCCGGACAGGGCAGGACTATGGCTACACCTTC
TRBJ2-5 . TRBV7-6 once CASRPSSVETQYF TGTGCCAGCAGGCCTAGCAGCGTGGAGACCCAGTACTTC
TRBJ1-2 . TRBV28 . CASSRVTSNYTF TGTGCCAGCAGTCGTGTGACATCTAACTACACCTTC
TRBJ2-7 TRBD2 TRBV4-3 . CASSFRRGGYEQYF TGCGCCAGCAGCTTCCGTCGGGGGGGTTACGAGCAGTACTTC
TRBJ2-5 . TRBV9 many CASSQRGAGEETQYF TGTGCCAGCAGCCAAAGAGGGGCAGGGGAAGAGACCCAGTACTTC